This T cell receptor (beta chain) was profiled in a study of T cell changes during pregnancy in multiple sclerosis. TCRdb keeps only in-frame clones here, not all; method: immunoSEQ multiplex PCR. The sample lists around 75,000 clones, roughly 90% seen once, with more than 0.8% in the top ten. This TCR derives from a female donor in good health, enrolled as a control in a pregnancy study. The sequences come from peripheral blood, collected in the first trimester of pregnancy.

CDR3 DNA sequence: TGTGCCAGCAGCTTAGGAGTAATGACTGAAGCTTTCTTT. This codes for CASSLGVMTEAFF. The J gene is TRBJ1-1, the V gene TRBV7-9, with D unresolved. CDR1 is SEHNR and CDR2 is FQNEAQ in the germline V gene (reference sequence). V shed 1 base and J shed 5 bases, with 8 bases lying between them. This CDR3 region has 13 residues.